This T cell receptor (beta chain) was sequenced in a study of cytomegalovirus exposure and HLA in healthy donors (dated by TCRdb to the late 2010s). General notes on the study: A later analysis indicated that the 95 to 150 validation repertoires were generated on the platform also employed for the roughly 720 repertoires of the first cohort. In addition to the first cohort of roughly 700 subjects, a separate validation cohort of approximately 110 different subjects was used. The aim of the study was to test whether cataloging public T cell receptors could identify signatures of past pathogen exposure. The study combined high-throughput TCR immunosequencing, statistical association of individual TCRs with disease status, and machine learning to predict cytomegalovirus infection status. What the work shows at the level of the full study, not this receptor alone: In vitro tests confirmed that three of the cytomegalovirus-associated TCR beta chains recognize cytomegalovirus antigens. The validation cohort had no HLA typing available for a later analysis, so co-occurrence within that cohort was assessed over all 110 or so repertoires. A total of around 150 TCR beta chains were listed by the study as associated with cytomegalovirus. A later analysis found that TCRs clustered in the first cohort also tended to co-occur in the 130 or so validation repertoires, with approximately 95% of cluster scores above 0. The classifier was reported to diagnose cytomegalovirus status with high specificity and sensitivity in both the original cohort and the validation cohort. Across donors, most TCR sequences were observed very rarely, whereas some public TCRs were present in many individuals. The authors suggested that the approach could potentially be extended to other disease states and immunological phenotypes.

The donors were included in the validation cohort of 100 to 150 subjects, a group kept apart from the roughly 690-subject first cohort. The CDR3 runs 13 amino acids, cysteine and phenylalanine included. Of all the DNA, just the CDR3 is kept, 39 bases in frame from base 1. Sequences PRHDT (CDR1) and FYEKMQ (CDR2) are obtained from the germline V gene (reference sequence). The trim is 5 bases for V and 4 bases for J, with a gap of 11 bases between the germline ends. About this clone itself: It has no known antigen specificity. Nothing much larger sits one base from this clone, and base qualities are not available.

The protocol used for the library was the immunoSEQ multiplex PCR assay. In the authors' own workflow: A statistical classification framework was built for diagnosing cytomegalovirus status from the catalog of TCR beta chain sequences. The table comes from immuneACCESS by way of TCRdb, which keeps in-frame sequences with V and J called. Part of the clones is missing from these tables; in studies checked, under half for an unresolved V gene and the rest for unknown reasons. The DNA gave D and trimming, while V, J and clone size come from that table. Within this sample are approximately 110,000 clones, with around 94% of them counted one time only. The top ten clonotypes cover more than 0.9% of the sample.

The material sequenced was PBMCs. This receptor chain uses TRBV13 and TRBJ2-5, and perhaps TRBD2 as D gene, on 6 matching bases. The TCR comes from a woman aged 18-35 years in good health and CMV-seronegative. The CDR3: CASSREGGETQYF. The nucleotide sequence is given as TGTGCCAGCAGCCGAGAGGGAGGAGAGACCCAGTACTTC.